This TCR beta chain was profiled in a study of cytotoxic CD8 clonotypes in ibrutinib-treated CLL. Overall study context: Among patients, around 25 responded partially and 2 completely; 14 then stayed remitted and 12 progressed after median approximately 68 months.

Assay used: immunoSEQ multiplex PCR; TCRdb lists only in-frame clones, some missing. The sample gives about 130,000 clones, 79% of which show up once; 10% to 15% is in the top ten. Trimming left V 8 bases short and J 5 bases short, with 21 bases between. Looked up from germline, CDR1 is MNHEY and CDR2 is SVGAGI. CDR3 length equals 15 residues. This chain links TRBV6-5 with TRBJ2-5, with D possibly TRBD2 on 5 matching bases. The sequence came from a human donor with chronic lymphocytic leukemia. Sequenced material: PBMCs, taken after 12 months of ibrutinib treatment. CDR3: CASLGGVGPRETQYF. For the CDR3, the DNA is TGTGCCAGCCTAGGAGGTGTCGGGCCGAGGGAGACCCAGTACTTC.